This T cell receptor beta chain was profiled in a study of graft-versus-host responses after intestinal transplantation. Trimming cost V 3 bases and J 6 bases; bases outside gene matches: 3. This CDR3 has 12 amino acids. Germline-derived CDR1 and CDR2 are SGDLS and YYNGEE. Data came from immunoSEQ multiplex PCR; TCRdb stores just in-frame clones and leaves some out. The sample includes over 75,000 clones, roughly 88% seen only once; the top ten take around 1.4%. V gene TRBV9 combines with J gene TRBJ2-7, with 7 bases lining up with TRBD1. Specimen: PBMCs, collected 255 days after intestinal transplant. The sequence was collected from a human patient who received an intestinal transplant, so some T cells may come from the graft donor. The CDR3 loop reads CASSGTGVEQYF. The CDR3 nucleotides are TGTGCCAGCAGCGGCACAGGGGTCGAGCAGTACTTC.